A selection of T cell receptor beta chains follows, all from one sample in a study of blood T cell repertoires in COVID-19. Profiling relied on immunoSEQ multiplex PCR, and the TCRdb table lists in-frame clones only, not all of them. The repertoire holds over 150,000 clones, 76% seen once, with 3.7% in the top ten. What was sequenced was peripheral blood. These receptors were taken from a woman aged 80 or older with acute or convalescent COVID-19. Each CDR3 is given with its conserved first and last residue. Each record gives: D gene, J gene, clone size, V gene, CDR3 DNA, CDR3 protein. A D gene is named only where the DNA matches it firmly. Where a row states a size, it is once, few, many or the class of an expanded clone; other rows omit it.

D: TRBD1; J: TRBJ2-1; size: -; V: TRBV7-2; DNA: TGTGCCAGCAGCTCCATCCCGGGACAGGGGAAGAATGAGCAGTTCTTC; CDR3: CASSSIPGQGKNEQFF
D: -; J: TRBJ2-7; size: -; V: TRBV27; DNA: TGTGCCAGCAGTAGTCGGACAGCTTCCTACGAGCAGTACTTC; CDR3: CASSSRTASYEQYF
D: TRBD1; J: TRBJ1-2; size: -; V: TRBV3-1/TRBV3-2; DNA: TGTGCCAGCAGCCAGGGGGGCCAGGGGGTGAGTGGCTACACCTTC; CDR3: CASSQGGQGVSGYTF
D: TRBD1; J: TRBJ1-5; size: -; V: TRBV27; DNA: TGTGCCAGCTGGTCCAGGGGGGATTATCAGCCCCAGCATTTT; CDR3: CASWSRGDYQPQHF
D: TRBD1; J: TRBJ1-5; size: few; V: TRBV18; DNA: TGTGCCAGCTCACCCGGGACAGGGGGATATAGCAATCAGCCCCAGCATTTT; CDR3: CASSPGTGGYSNQPQHF
D: TRBD1; J: TRBJ1-6; size: -; V: TRBV6-5; DNA: TGTGCCACCAGAGTTCAGGGGGCTTTACCCCTCCACTTT; CDR3: CATRVQGALPLHF
D: TRBD1; J: TRBJ1-6; size: -; V: TRBV30; DNA: TGTGCCTGGAGTAGCTCTACAGGGGGCCGATCACCCCTCCACTTT; CDR3: CAWSSSTGGRSPLHF
D: TRBD1; J: TRBJ1-1; size: -; V: TRBV29-1; DNA: TGCAGCGTTGATTCCAGGACAGGGGTGCCTGAAGCTTTCTTT; CDR3: CSVDSRTGVPEAFF
D: -; J: TRBJ2-5; size: few; V: TRBV18; DNA: TGTGCCAGCTCCCGGACGGAGGGGGAGACCCAGTACTTC; CDR3: CASSRTEGETQYF
D: -; J: TRBJ2-2; size: -; V: TRBV27; DNA: TGTGCCAGCAGTTGGAGGAGGGTCGGATTCGGGGGGGAGCTGTTTTTT; CDR3: CASSWRRVGFGGELFF
D: -; J: TRBJ1-3; size: -; V: TRBV4-2; DNA: TGTGCCAGCAGCAACGCGGGGAACTCTGGAAACACCATATATTTT; CDR3: CASSNAGNSGNTIYF
D: -; J: TRBJ1-6; size: -; V: TRBV19; DNA: TGTGCCAGTAGATGGAGAGACCTGGATAATTCACCCCTCCACTTT; CDR3: CASRWRDLDNSPLHF
D: -; J: TRBJ1-1; size: -; V: TRBV5-1; DNA: TGCGCCAGCAGCTTGGCATCGGGGTTACCTGAAGCTTTCTTT; CDR3: CASSLASGLPEAFF
D: TRBD1; J: TRBJ1-1; size: -; V: TRBV6-2/TRBV6-3; DNA: TGTGCCAGCAGCCCCACGGGACAGGGGTCGAACACTGAAGCTTTCTTT; CDR3: CASSPTGQGSNTEAFF
D: -; J: TRBJ1-2; size: -; V: TRBV6-1; DNA: TGTGCCACCCTGTTGTCAGGTGGCTACACCTTC; CDR3: CATLLSGGYTF
D: TRBD1; J: TRBJ1-6; size: -; V: TRBV5-6; DNA: TGTGCCAGCAGCGCCGGGACAGGGCGATATAATTCACCCCTCCACTTT; CDR3: CASSAGTGRYNSPLHF
D: TRBD2; J: TRBJ2-1; size: few; V: TRBV18; DNA: TGTGCCAGCTCAGGAGCGGGGGGTCTAAATGAGCAGTTCTTC; CDR3: CASSGAGGLNEQFF
D: TRBD2; J: TRBJ2-5; size: -; V: TRBV18; DNA: TGTGCCAGCTCACCACGGGCTAGCGGGAGTCATGGTGAGACCCAGTACTTC; CDR3: CASSPRASGSHGETQYF
D: -; J: TRBJ1-5; size: -; V: TRBV6-5; DNA: TGTGCCAGCAGGAAGACAAGCCAAAATCAGCCCCAGCATTTT; CDR3: CASRKTSQNQPQHF
D: -; J: TRBJ1-2; size: -; V: TRBV5-1; DNA: TGCGCCAGCAGCCCTACTCCCAATTATGGCTACACCTTC; CDR3: CASSPTPNYGYTF
D: -; J: TRBJ2-5; size: -; V: TRBV7-9; DNA: TGTGCCAGCAGCTTACGGCTAGATCGAGAGACCCAGTACTTC; CDR3: CASSLRLDRETQYF
D: TRBD1; J: TRBJ2-1; size: few; V: TRBV6-6; DNA: TGTGCCAGCAGTACCCGGACAGGGGGATCCTACAATGAGCAGTTCTTC; CDR3: CASSTRTGGSYNEQFF
D: TRBD1; J: TRBJ1-6; size: many; V: TRBV2; DNA: TGTGCCAGCAGTGATGTGACAGGGGGCATGGTTTCACCCCTCCACTTT; CDR3: CASSDVTGGMVSPLHF
D: TRBD1; J: TRBJ2-2; size: -; V: TRBV10-1; DNA: TGCGCCACAGGGACAGGAACCACGAACACCGGGGAGCTGTTTTTT; CDR3: CATGTGTTNTGELFF
D: -; J: TRBJ2-6; size: -; V: TRBV6-5; DNA: TGTGCCAGCAGTTACGACTCCAGCGCGGGGGCCAACGTCCTGACTTTC; CDR3: CASSYDSSAGANVLTF
D: -; J: TRBJ1-2; size: many; V: TRBV21-1; DNA: TGTGCCAGCAGCAAAGAGGAGGGGGCCACGGCTAACTATGGCTACACCTTC; CDR3: CASSKEEGATANYGYTF
D: TRBD1; J: TRBJ1-5; size: -; V: TRBV5-1; DNA: TGCGCCAGCAGCCCCGGGACAGACAATCAGCCCCAGCATTTT; CDR3: CASSPGTDNQPQHF
D: -; J: TRBJ1-1; size: few; V: TRBV29-1; DNA: TGCAGCGTAGGGACACAAACTGAAGCTTTCTTT; CDR3: CSVGTQTEAFF
D: -; J: TRBJ2-2; size: -; V: TRBV5-1; DNA: TGCGCCAGCAGCATTAGCGGTGTCACCGGGGAGCTGTTTTTT; CDR3: CASSISGVTGELFF
D: TRBD2; J: TRBJ2-1; size: -; V: TRBV7-3; DNA: TGTGCCAGCAGCCCCAGCGTGACTAGCAGCAATGAGCAGTTCTTC; CDR3: CASSPSVTSSNEQFF
D: -; J: TRBJ1-5; size: -; V: TRBV19; DNA: TGTGCCAGTAGTATACGGGGGGGGCTACAGCCCCAGCATTTT; CDR3: CASSIRGGLQPQHF
D: -; J: TRBJ2-1; size: -; V: TRBV27; DNA: TGTGCCAGCAGTTTATTAGTGGGGGGGGCCCAAGACAATGAGCAGTTCTTC; CDR3: CASSLLVGGAQDNEQFF
D: -; J: TRBJ2-1; size: -; V: TRBV2; DNA: TGTGCCAGCAGGGTTAACCGGGAGAGGTACAATGAGCAGTTCTTC; CDR3: CASRVNRERYNEQFF
D: TRBD2; J: TRBJ2-1; size: -; V: TRBV7-3; DNA: TGTGCCAGCAGCGCTAGCGGGAGGGGGGGCAATGAGCAGTTCTTC; CDR3: CASSASGRGGNEQFF
D: -; J: TRBJ1-2; size: -; V: TRBV3-1/TRBV3-2; DNA: TGTGCCAGCAGCCCCACAGAGGGCATCGGTTCTAACTATGGCTACACCTTC; CDR3: CASSPTEGIGSNYGYTF
D: TRBD1; J: TRBJ2-7; size: -; V: TRBV6-1; DNA: TGTGCCAGCAGTGATCCGACCAGGGCAGGGGGCCTCGAGCAGTACTTC; CDR3: CASSDPTRAGGLEQYF
D: -; J: TRBJ2-7; size: -; V: TRBV29-1; DNA: TGCAGCGTTGTGGATACTAGGCGGGGCGAGCAGTACTTC; CDR3: CSVVDTRRGEQYF
D: -; J: TRBJ1-2; size: -; V: TRBV19; DNA: TGTGCCAGTAGTATCCAGGGCAACAAAGGAGCCGGCTACACCTTC; CDR3: CASSIQGNKGAGYTF
D: TRBD1; J: TRBJ1-1; size: -; V: TRBV10-3; DNA: TGTGCCATACATGGGACAGGGTACACTGAAGCTTTCTTT; CDR3: CAIHGTGYTEAFF
D: -; J: TRBJ1-3; size: -; V: TRBV19; DNA: TGTGCCAGTAGTATAGATGTCTTCGGGAGGAACACCATATATTTT; CDR3: CASSIDVFGRNTIYF
D: -; J: TRBJ1-4; size: -; V: TRBV14; DNA: TGTGCCAGCAGCCCCCCCCGGGGGGGCAAGAATGAAAAACTGTTTTTT; CDR3: CASSPPRGGKNEKLFF